This T cell receptor beta chain is drawn from a study of blood T cells in healthy people across ages. Regarding the study as a whole: Naive CD4+ cells and diversity were both higher in long-lived donors than in aged donors.

With a J-beta primer mix and a sample-barcoded 5' primer, a second PCR ran roughly 6 to 11 cycles. TCRdb re-called the 5' RACE reads through MiXCR, storing one row per CDR3 protein. The repertoire includes 700,000 or so distinct CDR3 sequences, about 24% of them detected once, and about 20% sits in the top ten. Regarding this clonotype: What it binds is unknown.

Trimming at V came to 2 bases and at J to 4 bases, leaving 4 bases not matched to a gene. Germline V lookup: CDR1 MNHNS, CDR2 SASEGT. This CDR3 region has 15 residues. The sequencing sample was made of blood. The V call is TRBV6-1, the J call TRBJ2-2, with TRBD1 matching over 7 bases. The receptor comes from a man between 65 and 85 years old in good health. The CDR3 loop reads CASSEYGTVTGELFF. DNA for the CDR3: TGTGCCAGCAGTGAATATGGGACAGTCACCGGGGAGCTGTTTTTT.